This T cell receptor beta chain was recovered during a study of Ad26.COV2.S vaccination and SARS-CoV-2 variants. Overall study results and limits: Comparable non-spike TCR breadth was observed in vaccine and placebo recipients.

Treatment in this sample: about 20 received Ad26.COV2.S at low or high dose, single or two shots; 5 received placebo; per-sample allocation not given. The samples date from day 63 after the first vaccine or placebo injection. The assay was immunoSEQ multiplex PCR, and TCRdb's table has in-frame clones only and misses some. The repertoire holds around 340,000 clones, with 86% as singletons. V was shortened by 2 bases and J by 0 bases, with 13 bases between the two germline ends. CDR1 is PRHDT and CDR2 is FYEKMQ in the germline V gene (reference sequence). The length of the CDR3 is 17 residues. This clone was observed a single time. Its antigen is unidentified.

The receptor was isolated from a person between 18 and 65 years old who received the Ad26.COV2.S COVID-19 vaccine or a placebo. The chain uses TRBV13 and TRBJ2-2; no clear D. Sequencing used peripheral blood, obtained in a trial of Ad26.COV2.S vaccine versus placebo. The CDR3 DNA reads TGTGCCAGCAGCTTATGGTCGGGCCAGGCGAACACCGGGGAGCTGTTTTTT. Amino acids: CASSLWSGQANTGELFF.